The rows below give T cell receptor beta chains drawn from one sample of a study of T cells in Graves' hyperthyroidism and ophthalmopathy. From the multiplex PCR reads, TCRdb called clonotypes with MiXCR, one entry per CDR3 protein. The repertoire consists of about 570,000 distinct CDR3 sequences, with 14% occurring once and the leading ten covering about 15%. The sample consisted of blood. These TCRs come from a woman aged 40 to 50 with Graves' hyperthyroidism. The CDR3 runs from the conserved cysteine through the conserved F or W. The order of the fields is V gene, clone size, J gene, D gene, CDR3 DNA, CDR3 protein. The D gene is left open where the match is weak. Part of the rows lack a size; the others show once, few, many or a class for expanded clones.

V: TRBV20-1; size: -; J: TRBJ2-1; D: TRBD1; DNA: TGCAGTGCTAGACGGACAGGGAACAATGAGCAGTTCTTC; CDR3: CSARRTGNNEQFF
V: TRBV19; size: -; J: TRBJ2-1; D: TRBD2; DNA: TGTGCCAGTAGTATCACCGGGACTAGCGCAAACAATGAGCAGTTCTTC; CDR3: CASSITGTSANNEQFF
V: TRBV19; size: few; J: TRBJ2-1; D: TRBD2; DNA: TGTGCCAGTAGTTCCGGGACTAACCTTTACAATGAGCAGTTCTTC; CDR3: CASSSGTNLYNEQFF
V: TRBV27; size: few; J: TRBJ2-1; D: TRBD1; DNA: TGTGCCAGCCGCGGGACAGGTTACAATGAGCAGTTCTTC; CDR3: CASRGTGYNEQFF
V: TRBV29-1; size: -; J: TRBJ2-6; D: -; DNA: TGCAGCGTTGAACTGGTCTCTGGGGCCAACGTCCTGACTTTC; CDR3: CSVELVSGANVLTF
V: TRBV10-3; size: many; J: TRBJ2-3; D: -; DNA: TGTGCCATCAACCCGGACAGCACAGATACGCAGTATTTT; CDR3: CAINPDSTDTQYF
V: TRBV14; size: -; J: TRBJ2-7; D: -; DNA: TGTGCCAGCAGTTCTTATCTCCTCGAGCAGTACTTC; CDR3: CASSSYLLEQYF
V: TRBV18; size: many; J: TRBJ1-1; D: -; DNA: TGTGCCAGCTCACCCGCCGGGAACACTGAAGCTTTCTTT; CDR3: CASSPAGNTEAFF
V: TRBV12-3/TRBV12-4; size: many; J: TRBJ2-5; D: -; DNA: TGTGCCAGCAGTTTAGATATCTACCGCTACGAGACCCAGTACTTC; CDR3: CASSLDIYRYETQYF
V: TRBV27; size: many; J: TRBJ1-5; D: -; DNA: TGTGCCAGCAGTCCCTTAAGCGGGCTGTTAAGCAATCAGCCCCAGCATTTT; CDR3: CASSPLSGLLSNQPQHF
V: TRBV3-1; size: many; J: TRBJ2-7; D: TRBD1; DNA: TGTGCCAGCAGCCAGGCAGTTACAGGGGCGCGGGACGAGCAGTACTTC; CDR3: CASSQAVTGARDEQYF
V: TRBV20-1; size: -; J: TRBJ1-2; D: -; DNA: TGCAGTGCGCCACACCTACAGGGAGCGGAGTTTGGCTACACCTTC; CDR3: CSAPHLQGAEFGYTF
V: TRBV30; size: many; J: TRBJ2-7; D: -; DNA: TGTGCCTGGAGTGGGTCTGAGGGCGAGCAGTACTTC; CDR3: CAWSGSEGEQYF
V: TRBV6-1; size: many; J: TRBJ1-1; D: TRBD1; DNA: TGTGCCAGCAGTGAAGCGAGGGGACAGCCGAACACTGAAGCTTTCTTT; CDR3: CASSEARGQPNTEAFF
V: TRBV5-1; size: many; J: TRBJ2-1; D: TRBD1; DNA: TGCGCCAGCAGCTTGGTGGGACAGGGTTCCAATGAGCAGTTCTTC; CDR3: CASSLVGQGSNEQFF
V: TRBV9; size: -; J: TRBJ2-2; D: -; DNA: TGTGCCAGCAGCTCCCACCAGGGGCCGACCGGGGAGCTGTTTTTT; CDR3: CASSSHQGPTGELFF
V: TRBV27; size: -; J: TRBJ2-7; D: TRBD1; DNA: TGTGCCAGCAGTTTATGGGGACAGGGGAGGGCCTACGAGCAGTACTTC; CDR3: CASSLWGQGRAYEQYF
V: TRBV28; size: -; J: TRBJ1-2; D: TRBD1; DNA: TGTGCCAGCAGTGTTAGTAGTCGGGGACAGGGGAACTATGGCTACACCTTC; CDR3: CASSVSSRGQGNYGYTF
V: TRBV19; size: many; J: TRBJ2-1; D: TRBD2; DNA: TGTGCCAGTAGTATTCTCGGGACTACACACAATGAGCAGTTCTTC; CDR3: CASSILGTTHNEQFF
V: TRBV2; size: many; J: TRBJ1-1; D: -; DNA: TGTGCCAGCAGTCGCCGGGCCAATACTAACACTGAAGCTTTCTTT; CDR3: CASSRRANTNTEAFF
V: TRBV11-3; size: few; J: TRBJ1-1; D: TRBD1; DNA: TGTGCCAGCAGCGTCTACAGGGGCACTGAAGCTTTCTTT; CDR3: CASSVYRGTEAFF
V: TRBV5-1; size: -; J: TRBJ1-1; D: TRBD1; DNA: TGCGCCAGCAGCGGCGGGACAGGAGAGAACACTGAAGCTTTCTTT; CDR3: CASSGGTGENTEAFF
V: TRBV6-1; size: many; J: TRBJ2-7; D: -; DNA: TGTGCCAGCAGTCCCCGACTGGACTACGAGCAGTACTTC; CDR3: CASSPRLDYEQYF
V: TRBV7-3; size: many; J: TRBJ2-1; D: TRBD1; DNA: TGTGCCAGCAGGTTTGAGGGACAGGGAAATGAGCAGTTCTTC; CDR3: CASRFEGQGNEQFF
V: TRBV2; size: -; J: TRBJ2-3; D: TRBD2; DNA: TGTGCCAGCCAGGGACTAGCGGGAGGCCCGAGCACAGATACGCAGTATTTT; CDR3: CASQGLAGGPSTDTQYF